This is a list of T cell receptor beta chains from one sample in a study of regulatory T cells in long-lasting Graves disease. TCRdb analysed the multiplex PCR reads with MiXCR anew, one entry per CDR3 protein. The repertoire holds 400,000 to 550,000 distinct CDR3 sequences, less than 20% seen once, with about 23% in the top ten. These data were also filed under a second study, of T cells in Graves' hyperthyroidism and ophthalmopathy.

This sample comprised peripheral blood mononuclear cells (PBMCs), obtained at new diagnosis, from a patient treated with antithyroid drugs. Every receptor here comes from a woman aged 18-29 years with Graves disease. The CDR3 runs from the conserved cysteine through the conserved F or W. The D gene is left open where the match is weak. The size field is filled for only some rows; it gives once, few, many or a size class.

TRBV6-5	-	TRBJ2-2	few	TGTGCCAGCAGTTACCCCATGATAGGGTCGGCTGGGGAGCTGTTTTTT	CASSYPMIGSAGELFF
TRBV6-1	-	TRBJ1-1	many	TGTGCCAGCAGTCGCAATTACAAAAATCCTGAAGCTTTCTTT	CASSRNYKNPEAFF
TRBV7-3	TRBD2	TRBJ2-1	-	TGTGCCAGCAGCTTTTCGACTAGCGGGATTTACAATGAGCAGTTCTTC	CASSFSTSGIYNEQFF
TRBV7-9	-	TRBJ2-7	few	TGTGCCAGCAGCTCCCAGCAGACAGTTTACGAGCAGTACTTC	CASSSQQTVYEQYF
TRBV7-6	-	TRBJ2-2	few	TGTGCCAGCAGCCCAGCAATGGGGTCGAACACCGGGGAGCTGTTTTTT	CASSPAMGSNTGELFF
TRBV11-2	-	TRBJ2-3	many	TGTGCCAGCAGCCCTCGCGGGGCGCGACTGAGCACAGATACGCAGTATTTT	CASSPRGARLSTDTQYF
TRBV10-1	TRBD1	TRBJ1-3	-	TGCGCCAGCAGTTCAGGGACAGGGGCTGGAAACACCATATATTTT	CASSSGTGAGNTIYF
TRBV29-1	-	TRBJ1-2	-	TGCAGCGTTGAAGGCGCAGACCTTTATGGCTACACCTTC	CSVEGADLYGYTF
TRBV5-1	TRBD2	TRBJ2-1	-	TGCGCCAGCAGCTTCGGTCTAGCGGGAGGTTATGAGCAGTTCTTC	CASSFGLAGGYEQFF
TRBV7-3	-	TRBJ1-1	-	TGTGCCAGCAGCTCCACAACGAACACTGAAGCTTTCTTT	CASSSTTNTEAFF
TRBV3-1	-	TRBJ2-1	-	TGTGCCAGCAGCCAAGATTTGCGGTACGAGCAGTTCTTC	CASSQDLRYEQFF
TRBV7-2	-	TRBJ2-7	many	TGTGCCAGCAGCATAACAGGGAACTACGAGCAGTACTTC	CASSITGNYEQYF
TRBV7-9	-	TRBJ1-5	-	TGTGCCAGCAGCTTAGCTTATCAGCCCCAGCATTTT	CASSLAYQPQHF
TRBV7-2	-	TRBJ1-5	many	TGTGCCAGCAGCGGGTTGATCAATCAGCCCCAGCATTTT	CASSGLINQPQHF
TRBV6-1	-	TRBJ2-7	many	TGTGCCAGCAGTGAAGTTTTAGGGCCATACTACGAGCAGTACTTC	CASSEVLGPYYEQYF
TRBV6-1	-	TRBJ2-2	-	TGTGCCAGCTTGGGCCTTAGGGGAACCGGGGAGCTGTTTTTT	CASLGLRGTGELFF
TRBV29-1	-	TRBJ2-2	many	TGCAGCGGCTCACTAGTAGGGGAGCTGTTTTTT	CSGSLVGELFF
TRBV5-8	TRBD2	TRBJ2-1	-	TGTACCAGCAGACGTTCGGGACTAGCGGGAGGGAGCTCCTACAATGAGCAGTTCTTC	CTSRRSGLAGGSSYNEQFF
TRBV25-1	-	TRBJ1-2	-	TGTGCCACGGGGCGGGAGAACTATGGCTACACCTTC	CATGRENYGYTF
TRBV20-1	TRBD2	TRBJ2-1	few	TGCAGTGCCAGCGGGAACCACAATGAGCAGTTCTTC	CSASGNHNEQFF
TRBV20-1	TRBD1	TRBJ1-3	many	TGCAGTGCTAGAGATCTCCCGACAGGGGGTAGCTCTGGAAACACCATATATTTT	CSARDLPTGGSSGNTIYF
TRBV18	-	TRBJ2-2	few	TGTGCCAGCTCACCTGGCCAGGGAGGTTGGACCGGGGAGCTGTTTTTT	CASSPGQGGWTGELFF